Here is one T cell receptor (beta chain) with its context. It has no known antigen specificity. Base qualities are not provided; no much larger clone lies one nucleotide away. Whole blood was collected in K2EDTA tubes by collaborating institutions according to the institutions' own protocols. For TCRbeta analysis, collaborators shipped samples in one of three forms: frozen whole blood, isolated PBMCs, or DNA extracted from either of those sample types. V loses 5 bases of germline sequence and J loses 5 bases, and the interval between the two ends is 19 bases. Measured from the cysteine to the phenylalanine, the CDR3 is 15 residues long. Only CDR3 DNA is held: 45 bases, read in frame from base 1. CDR1 and CDR2 are read off the germline V gene (reference sequence) as MNHEY and SMNVEV. The data are from a study of blood T cell repertoires in COVID-19 (TCRdb year 2020). Looking at the study overall: Samples from collaborators originated in the United States, Italy and Spain and spanned both the acute and convalescent phases of COVID-19. The prospective study material was composed of cDNA or gDNA derived from T cells, B-cell-depleted T cells, or PBMCs. The dataset comprised deeply sampled blood TCRbeta repertoires from subjects exposed to, actively infected with, or recovered from COVID-19. The repertoires were released in a freely available public database intended as a resource for research on the immune response to SARS-CoV-2. The samples were drawn from two sources: the first 160 participants of the ongoing ImmuneRACE study, and 1,000 to 1,500 subjects contributed by 6 global collaborators. A de-identified subject ID, COVID-19 status, age in years and sex were almost always included in the sample metadata. HLA class I and class II types, where available, came from metadata supplied by the sample provider rather than from assay-based typing. The research as a whole found: The amount of clinical and demographic metadata varied by source and participant and was provided uncurated.

TCRbeta CDR3 regions were amplified from genomic DNA by means of the immunoSEQ Assay, a bias-controlled multiplex PCR. Per the authors' processing: Nucleated cell counts per sample were estimated from amplification of reference gene primers within the assay. To quantify the absolute abundance of each unique TCRbeta CDR3 rearrangement, sequence reads were collapsed and filtered. For each sample, productive Simpson clonality was calculated as the square root of Simpson's diversity index over productive rearrangements. In TCRdb, the immuneACCESS table is reduced to in-frame sequences with V and J assigned. These tables do not hold every clone; where another copy was compared, an unresolved V gene accounts for under half, and the others remain unexplained. D and trimming were read from the DNA, whereas the V and J calls and clone size are those reported in that table. The sample table lists hundreds of thousands of clones, more than 80% of them with a count of one. The top ten hold 1% to 1.5% of the sample.

This sequence originates from a man aged 35-49 years with acute or convalescent COVID-19. The chain joins TRBV27 to TRBJ2-7; the D gene is perhaps TRBD2, on 7 matching bases. The sequencing sample was made of peripheral blood. CDR3 loop: CASSPRERGGHEQYF. The DNA reads as follows: TGTGCCAGCAGTCCCCGCGAGAGGGGGGGGCACGAGCAGTACTTC.